The entry below describes one T cell receptor beta chain. This clone was counted between two and nine times. Its antigen is not yet known. Base-call qualities are not available, and no considerably larger clone is one nucleotide away. This record belongs to a study of blood T cell repertoires in COVID-19 (dated by TCRdb to the early 2020s). Looking at the study overall: Samples covering the acute and convalescent phases of COVID-19 were provided by collaborators in the United States, Italy and Spain. The material from the prospective study consisted of cDNA or gDNA derived from T cells, B-cell-depleted T cells, or PBMCs. The repertoires were made available in a free public database intended to serve as a resource for research on the immune response to SARS-CoV-2. The dataset comprised deeply sampled blood TCRbeta repertoires from subjects exposed to, actively infected with, or recovered from COVID-19. The sample metadata nearly always contained a de-identified subject ID, COVID-19 status, age in years and sex. Where available, HLA class I and class II types were obtained from metadata supplied by the sample provider rather than from assay-based typing. Samples were obtained from the ongoing ImmuneRACE study (first 160 participants) and from roughly 1,300 subjects provided by 6 global collaborators. Summary of the overall study and its limitations: Clinical and demographic metadata were provided uncurated, with the amount varying by source and participant.

Whole blood was collected in K2EDTA tubes by collaborating institutions according to the institutions' own protocols. For TCRbeta analysis, collaborators shipped samples as frozen whole blood, isolated PBMCs, or DNA extracted from either of those sample types. The immunoSEQ Assay, a bias-controlled multiplex PCR, was used to amplify TCRbeta CDR3 regions from genomic DNA. The study's processing was this. The number of nucleated cells in each sample was estimated by amplification of reference gene primers within the assay. To quantify the absolute abundance of each unique TCRbeta CDR3 rearrangement, sequence reads were collapsed and filtered. For each sample, productive Simpson clonality was calculated by taking the square root of Simpson's diversity index across productive rearrangements. Imported from immuneACCESS, the table was reduced by TCRdb to in-frame sequences with V and J called. These copies leave out some clones; in studies compared against another copy, an unresolved V gene accounts for under half, and the cause of the remainder is not known. That table is the source of V, J and clone size, and D and trimming were worked out from the DNA. Recorded for this sample are under 80,000 clones; over 75% of them occurred a single time. About a fifth of the sample goes to the ten largest clones.

V ends up 5 bases short and J 5 bases short, with an unmatched junction base count of 6. CDR3 length: 14 amino acids, cysteine to phenylalanine. CDR3 DNA is the only sequence kept; it has 42 bases, read in frame from the first base. CDR1 and CDR2 were assigned from the germline V gene as ENHRY and SYGVKD. The sequenced sample was peripheral blood. The V and J segments used are TRBV10-3 and TRBJ2-7; 10 central nucleotides agree with TRBD1. The TCR sequence derives from a man at least 80 years old with active or convalescent COVID-19. The CDR3 region has the sequence CAISRTGGQNEQYF. The DNA reads as follows: TGTGCCATCAGTAGGACAGGGGGGCAGAACGAGCAGTACTTC.